These T cell receptor beta chains were read from a single sample in a study of T cell responses to AZD1222 COVID-19 vaccine. Libraries were prepared by immunoSEQ multiplex PCR; TCRdb keeps only in-frame clonotypes and omits some of them. The table has about 140,000 clones, approximately 86% seen once. Material: peripheral blood, obtained on day 0 of AZD1222 vaccination. The source is an adult in good health. Both conserved end residues are part of each CDR3. D genes are given only for firm matches. Not every row has a clone size; where given, it reads once, few, many or a size class.

size	V	D	length	J	DNA	CDR3
.	TRBV7-3	TRBD2	14	TRBJ2-7	TGTGCCAGCAGCCCGGTGGGGACTAGCTACGAGCAGTACTTC	CASSPVGTSYEQYF
.	TRBV7-2	TRBD2	17	TRBJ2-1	TGTGCCAGCAGCTCCAAACTAGCGGGAGGATCCTACAATGAGCAGTTCTTC	CASSSKLAGGSYNEQFF
once	TRBV19	.	17	TRBJ2-6	TGTGCCAGTAGTCTCCCAACAGGGCGGTCTGGGGCCAACGTCCTGACTTTC	CASSLPTGRSGANVLTF
.	TRBV27	TRBD1	15	TRBJ1-4	TGTGCCAGCAGTGTACAGGGGGCCGTCAATGAAAAACTGTTTTTT	CASSVQGAVNEKLFF
.	TRBV18	.	14	TRBJ1-6	TGTGCCACCCTCGTAGGGTTGGGATATTCACCCCTCCACTTT	CATLVGLGYSPLHF
.	TRBV3-1/TRBV3-2	.	14	TRBJ1-1	TGTGCCAGCAGCCACGGTGGGAGGGACACTGAAGCTTTCTTT	CASSHGGRDTEAFF
.	TRBV18	.	15	TRBJ2-7	TGTGCCAGCTCACCCACTCAGGGTGCCGGGGCGGAGCAGTACTTC	CASSPTQGAGAEQYF
.	TRBV28	TRBD1	16	TRBJ2-7	TGTGCCAGCAGCTGGGGACAGGGGGCTCCAAACTACGAGCAGTACTTC	CASSWGQGAPNYEQYF
.	TRBV3-1/TRBV3-2	.	11	TRBJ2-7	TGTGCCAGCAGCCTCCGCGGCGAGCAGTACTTC	CASSLRGEQYF
.	TRBV9	TRBD1	13	TRBJ1-1	TGTGCCAGCAGCGGACAGGGCAACACTGAAGCTTTCTTT	CASSGQGNTEAFF
.	TRBV19	.	20	TRBJ1-3	TGTGCCAGTAGTATAGTTATATACCTAGCACAGGACTACTCTGGAAACACCATATATTTT	CASSIVIYLAQDYSGNTIYF
few	TRBV24-1	TRBD1	16	TRBJ2-1	TGTGCCACCAGTGACCCCCGGACAGGCTCCTACAATGAGCAGTTCTTC	CATSDPRTGSYNEQFF
.	TRBV20-1	TRBD1	14	TRBJ1-2	TGCAGTGCTAGTCCAGGACAGGGCGGCTATGGCTACACCTTC	CSASPGQGGYGYTF
.	TRBV19	TRBD1	16	TRBJ1-2	TGTGCCACTACCACTCCCGGGACAGTTGAGCCCTATGGCTACACCTTC	CATTTPGTVEPYGYTF